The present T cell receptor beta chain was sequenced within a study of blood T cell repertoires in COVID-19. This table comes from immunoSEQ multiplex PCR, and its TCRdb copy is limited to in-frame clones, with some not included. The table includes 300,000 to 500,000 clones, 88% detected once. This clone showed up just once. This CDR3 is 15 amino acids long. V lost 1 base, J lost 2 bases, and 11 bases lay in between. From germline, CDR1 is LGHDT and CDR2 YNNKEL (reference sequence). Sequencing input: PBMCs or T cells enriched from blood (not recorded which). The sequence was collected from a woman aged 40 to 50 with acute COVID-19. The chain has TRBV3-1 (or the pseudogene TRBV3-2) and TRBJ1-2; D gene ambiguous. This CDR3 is CASSQAASGNYGYTF. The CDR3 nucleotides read TGTGCCAGCAGCCAAGCTGCATCAGGAAACTATGGCTACACCTTC.